One sample yielded the 10 T cell receptor beta chains listed below, sequenced in a study of blood T cell repertoires in COVID-19. Sequencing used immunoSEQ multiplex PCR; TCRdb keeps in-frame clones, though not all of them. Here the sample spans 400,000 or so clones, more than 80% being singletons. The sequenced material came from PBMCs or T cells enriched from blood (not recorded which). These receptor sequences come from a man aged 25 to 40 who had recovered from COVID-19.

The rearrangement links TRBV4-1 to TRBJ2-7; no definite D call. V shed 0 bases and J shed 3 bases, with 12 bases lying between them. Germline V gene lookup returns CDR1 MGHRA and CDR2 YSYEKL. The CDR3 sequence is 15 residues long. DNA for the CDR3: TGCGCCAGCAGCCAAGAAAAAAGCGCGCTCTACGAGCAGTACTTC. Amino acid sequence: CASSQEKSALYEQYF.

The table lists this clone with a count of one. The rearrangement uses TRBV10-1 and TRBJ1-3; D ambiguous. Per the germline V gene, CDR1 is WNHNN and CDR2 is SYGVQD (reference sequence). The CDR3 sequence is 16 residues long. V shed 2 bases and J shed 0 bases, with 11 bases lying between them. The CDR3 region is CASSEGTAASGNTIYF. For the CDR3, the DNA is TGCGCCAGCAGTGAGGGCACAGCCGCCTCTGGAAACACCATATATTTT.

This clone was counted only a few times. The V and J genes are TRBV28 and TRBJ2-2, with 10 bases that match TRBD2. Germline V gives CDR1 MDHEN, CDR2 SYDVKM. The V segment lost 3 bases and the J segment 5 bases; nucleotides outside the gene matches: 6. This CDR3 region has 16 residues. The CDR3 bases are TGTGCCAGCAGTTTCCGTAGCGGGAGGATAACCGGGGAGCTGTTTTTT. Amino acids: CASSFRSGRITGELFF.

The chain has TRBV18 and TRBJ2-1, with D tentatively TRBD1 (6 bases). V dropped 4 bases and J dropped 5 bases, with 15 bases sitting between them. Germline lookup yields CDR1 KGHSH and CDR2 LQKENI. The CDR3 is 15 amino acids. CDR3 nucleotide sequence: TGTGCCAGCTCACTTTTATCAACAGGGAACAATGAGCAGTTCTTC. Its translation is CASSLLSTGNNEQFF.

This clone was seen only once. The chain couples TRBV19 to TRBJ2-7; D gene uncertain. From germline, CDR1 is LNHDA and CDR2 SQIVND (reference sequence). This CDR3 spans 15 amino acids. Trimming shortened V by 3 bases and J by 4 bases, and 16 bases separated the two germline ends. CDR3 amino acids: CASSIVQAGEYEQYF. In DNA, the CDR3 is TGTGCCAGTAGTATCGTGCAGGCTGGCGAATACGAGCAGTACTTC. Full variable domain (missing parts from reference TRBV19 and TRBJ2-7): DGGITQSPKYLFRKEGQNVTLSCEQNLNHDAMYWYRQDPGQGLRLIYYSQIVNDFQKGDIAEGYSVSREKKESFPLTVTSAQKNPTAFYLCASSIVQAGEYEQYFGPGTRLTVT.

Points on this clone: Distinct nucleotide sequences in the sample also encode this CDR3. The chain couples TRBV2 to TRBJ2-3, with D hard to call. V gave up 3 bases and J gave up 3 bases, with 7 bases separating them. The CDR3 loop spans 13 amino acids. From germline, CDR1 is SNHLY and CDR2 FYNNEI. CDR3: CASSERLTDTQYF. The CDR3 DNA reads TGTGCCAGCAGTGAGCGGTTGACAGATACGCAGTATTTT.

This chain connects TRBV7-9 to TRBJ1-4, with D possibly TRBD1 on 6 matching bases. The germline V gene encodes CDR1 SEHNR and CDR2 FQNEAQ (reference sequence). The CDR3 is 14 residues long. Trimming took 5 bases from V and 4 from J, leaving 11 bases between them. CDR3 sequence (DNA): TGTGCCAGCAGCACCACAGGGCTTAATGAAAAACTGTTTTTT. This sequence encodes CASSTTGLNEKLFF.

V usage is TRBV10-3 and J usage is TRBJ2-2, with TRBD1 matching over 7 bases. V was pared by 2 bases and J by 2 bases, with 2 bases of the junction left unmatched. The CDR3 covers 15 residues. In germline, CDR1 is ENHRY, CDR2 SYGVKD. CDR3 DNA sequence: TGTGCCATCAGTGAGGGGACAGCTAACACCGGGGAGCTGTTTTTT. It encodes CAISEGTANTGELFF.

The chain is built from TRBV11-2 and TRBJ2-7, with TRBD1 identical over 7 bases. This CDR3 comprises 12 residues. Germline CDR1 reads SGHAT; CDR2 reads FQNNGV. V was clipped by 5 bases and J by 7 bases; unmatched bases: 5. The DNA for the CDR3 is TGTGCCAGCAGCCCCGGGACAGCTGAGCAGTACTTC. Protein: CASSPGTAEQYF.

The CDR3 DNA follows: TGTGCCAGCACCTTCGGGAGGGCCGCAGATACGCAGTATTTT. Its protein is CASTFGRAADTQYF. The V gene is TRBV27, the J gene TRBJ2-3; 8 nucleotides agree with TRBD2. CDR1 MNHEY and CDR2 SMNVEV come from the germline V gene (reference sequence). Trimming removed 7 bases from V and 4 bases from J; junction bases left unmatched: 7. The length of the CDR3 is 14 residues.